This T cell receptor beta chain was profiled in a study of shared T cell receptors in the human thymus. The V segment lost 5 bases and the J segment 6 bases; nucleotides outside the gene matches: 7. The length of the CDR3 is 14 residues. CDR1 and CDR2 (germline): MRHNA, SNTAGT. TCRdb keeps only in-frame clones here, not all; method: immunoSEQ multiplex PCR. This sample has about 380,000 clones, with roughly 94% found just once. V is TRBV6-4 and J is TRBJ2-1, with TRBD1 identical over 7 bases. This receptor was obtained from a human donor. Sequences were obtained from thymocytes. The CDR3 bases are TGTGCCAGCAGTTACAGGGGTTTGAGCAATGAGCAGTTCTTC. Amino acids: CASSYRGLSNEQFF.